The TCR beta chain under discussion was sequenced for a study of blood T cell repertoires in COVID-19. Study-wide context: Donors in the United States, Italy and Spain gave samples during acute or convalescent COVID-19. PBMCs, B-cell-depleted T cells, or T cells were the source of the cDNA or gDNA that made up the material.

Original processing notes: By means of reference gene primer amplification, nucleated cell counts were estimated. Profiling relied on immunoSEQ multiplex PCR, and the TCRdb table lists in-frame clones only, not all of them. V, J and clone size were drawn from that table, and D and trimming were deduced from the DNA. The sample lists around 250,000 clones, around four fifths seen once, with 4.5% to 6.5% in the top ten. The germline gives CDR1 SGHAT, CDR2 FQNNGV. Trimming left V 2 bases short and J 5 bases short, with 9 bases between. The CDR3 is made up of 13 amino acids. The origin of this receptor is an elderly man with acute or convalescent COVID-19. The V gene is TRBV11-2, the J gene TRBJ1-2; D is uncertain. What was sequenced was peripheral blood. This CDR3 is CASSLNSGYGYTF. The CDR3, as DNA: TGTGCCAGCAGCTTAAATTCCGGGTATGGCTACACCTTC.